This T cell receptor (beta chain) was recovered during a study of post-analysis software for immune sequencing data. Findings of the study overall: There were five or six TRBV segments more frequent in patients than controls, and TRBV5-6, TRBV5-1 and TRBV20-1 were among them.

This CDR3 is built from 15 residues. V was clipped by 3 bases and J by 4 bases; unmatched bases: 9. Per germline, CDR1 SGHRS and CDR2 YFSETQ. A note on this clonotype: Its antigen is currently unknown.

Included in the TCR beta cDNA libraries were unique molecular identifiers. TCRdb passed the PCR reads through MiXCR, listing each CDR3 protein once. This repertoire shows hundreds of thousands of distinct CDR3 sequences, roughly 40% found once; its top ten account for 1.5% to 2%. This chain links TRBV5-1 with TRBJ2-7; 8 nucleotides match TRBD1. This clonotype originated in a girl aged 10 to 17 with multiple sclerosis. The specimen sequenced was blood. The CDR3 loop reads CASSSLQGARYEQYF. The CDR3 DNA is TGCGCCAGCAGCTCGTTGCAGGGGGCTCGTTACGAGCAGTACTTC.